The subject of this entry is one TCR beta chain. Its antigen remains unidentified. Nothing much larger sits one base from this clone, and base qualities are not available. The CDR3 regions of human TCRbeta chains were analyzed by immunosequencing. Per the source publication's procedure: TCRs in the repertoires were compared against a reference library of SARS-CoV-2-specific TCRs that had been generated with the MIRA antigen-specificity platform. Breadth was defined as the fraction of unique TCRs that were SARS-CoV-2-associated, and depth was defined as the fraction of total T cells that were SARS-CoV-2-associated. Using the MIRA data, every spike-specific TCR was mapped to the spike region that the TCR reacted to and assigned to either a CD4 or a CD8 class. Log10-transformed breadth and depth values were compared by one-way ANOVA with Sidak's multiple comparisons tests. As stored in TCRdb, this immuneACCESS dataset retains in-frame rearrangements with V and J assigned. A fraction of the clones does not appear; measured against another copy, unresolved V genes explain less than half of the discrepancy, and the remainder lacks a known reason. The DNA gave D and trimming, while V, J and clone size come from that table. This sample has about 140,000 clones in its table, and 90% to 95% of those were observed once. The ten top clones hold 3% to 4.5% of the sample.

The label giving this sample's time point can be read as: about 28 days (+/-7) after the second vaccine dose. Because spike-specific TCR depth and breadth did not differ between the two schedules, AZD1222 recipients who got a second dose at roughly 4 weeks were pooled with those who got a second dose at roughly 12 weeks. Vaccinee samples came from UK trials COV001 and COV002, including a single-blind randomized controlled phase 2/3 trial of AZD1222 (ChAdOx1 nCoV-19) in healthy adults. For TCRbeta chain sequencing, PBMC samples from trial participants were taken at day 0 and at day 28 after the second dose. Trimming takes 0 bases from V and 8 bases from J, and the germline ends sit 10 bases apart. CDR1 and CDR2, looked up from the germline V gene, are SGHAT and FQNNGV. CDR3 length: 13 amino acids, cysteine to phenylalanine. The retained sequence is limited to the CDR3, 39 bases, with the frame set at the first base.

This sample is part of a study of T cell responses to AZD1222 COVID-19 vaccine (dated by TCRdb to the early 2020s). Regarding the study in general: A total of approximately 240 trial participants underwent TCR sequencing, of whom 200 to 220 had received two doses of AZD1222 and about 25 had received two doses of the MenACWY control vaccine. Trial participants were enrolled into age subgroups of 18-55, 56-69 and 70-plus years, which contained 148, 28 and 57 TCR-sequenced participants, respectively.

On the study overall, not on this receptor specifically: After two AZD1222 doses, spike-specific TCR breadth and depth were significantly higher than at day 0 and than in MenACWY recipients. The whole spike protein was spanned by vaccine-associated CD4 TCRs, and dominant responses were seen in regions 160-218 and 743-854. The 56-69-year group was small, and its depth increase did not reach significance, likely because of low power. Epitopes outside the regions mutated in the B.1.351 and B.1.1.7 variants were reportedly recognized by nearly half of the unique spike-specific TCRs. Participants were mostly white British and included more females than males, and it was suggested by the authors that clonal diversity may have been underestimated. Conclusions about previously exposed vaccinees are limited because only five or six AZD1222 recipients were SARS-CoV-2 seropositive at baseline. Because no day 14 peak-response samples were available, the repertoires could be characterized only after the peak T cell response.

The chain is assembled from TRBV11-2 and TRBJ1-1; no D gene is confidently identified. The sequencing used peripheral blood, collected 28 days after the second AZD1222 dose. The clonotype originates from an adult who received the AZD1222 COVID-19 vaccine. The base sequence is TGTGCCAGCAGCTTAGATACGGCCTGGGAAGCTTTCTTT. Its product reads: CASSLDTAWEAFF.